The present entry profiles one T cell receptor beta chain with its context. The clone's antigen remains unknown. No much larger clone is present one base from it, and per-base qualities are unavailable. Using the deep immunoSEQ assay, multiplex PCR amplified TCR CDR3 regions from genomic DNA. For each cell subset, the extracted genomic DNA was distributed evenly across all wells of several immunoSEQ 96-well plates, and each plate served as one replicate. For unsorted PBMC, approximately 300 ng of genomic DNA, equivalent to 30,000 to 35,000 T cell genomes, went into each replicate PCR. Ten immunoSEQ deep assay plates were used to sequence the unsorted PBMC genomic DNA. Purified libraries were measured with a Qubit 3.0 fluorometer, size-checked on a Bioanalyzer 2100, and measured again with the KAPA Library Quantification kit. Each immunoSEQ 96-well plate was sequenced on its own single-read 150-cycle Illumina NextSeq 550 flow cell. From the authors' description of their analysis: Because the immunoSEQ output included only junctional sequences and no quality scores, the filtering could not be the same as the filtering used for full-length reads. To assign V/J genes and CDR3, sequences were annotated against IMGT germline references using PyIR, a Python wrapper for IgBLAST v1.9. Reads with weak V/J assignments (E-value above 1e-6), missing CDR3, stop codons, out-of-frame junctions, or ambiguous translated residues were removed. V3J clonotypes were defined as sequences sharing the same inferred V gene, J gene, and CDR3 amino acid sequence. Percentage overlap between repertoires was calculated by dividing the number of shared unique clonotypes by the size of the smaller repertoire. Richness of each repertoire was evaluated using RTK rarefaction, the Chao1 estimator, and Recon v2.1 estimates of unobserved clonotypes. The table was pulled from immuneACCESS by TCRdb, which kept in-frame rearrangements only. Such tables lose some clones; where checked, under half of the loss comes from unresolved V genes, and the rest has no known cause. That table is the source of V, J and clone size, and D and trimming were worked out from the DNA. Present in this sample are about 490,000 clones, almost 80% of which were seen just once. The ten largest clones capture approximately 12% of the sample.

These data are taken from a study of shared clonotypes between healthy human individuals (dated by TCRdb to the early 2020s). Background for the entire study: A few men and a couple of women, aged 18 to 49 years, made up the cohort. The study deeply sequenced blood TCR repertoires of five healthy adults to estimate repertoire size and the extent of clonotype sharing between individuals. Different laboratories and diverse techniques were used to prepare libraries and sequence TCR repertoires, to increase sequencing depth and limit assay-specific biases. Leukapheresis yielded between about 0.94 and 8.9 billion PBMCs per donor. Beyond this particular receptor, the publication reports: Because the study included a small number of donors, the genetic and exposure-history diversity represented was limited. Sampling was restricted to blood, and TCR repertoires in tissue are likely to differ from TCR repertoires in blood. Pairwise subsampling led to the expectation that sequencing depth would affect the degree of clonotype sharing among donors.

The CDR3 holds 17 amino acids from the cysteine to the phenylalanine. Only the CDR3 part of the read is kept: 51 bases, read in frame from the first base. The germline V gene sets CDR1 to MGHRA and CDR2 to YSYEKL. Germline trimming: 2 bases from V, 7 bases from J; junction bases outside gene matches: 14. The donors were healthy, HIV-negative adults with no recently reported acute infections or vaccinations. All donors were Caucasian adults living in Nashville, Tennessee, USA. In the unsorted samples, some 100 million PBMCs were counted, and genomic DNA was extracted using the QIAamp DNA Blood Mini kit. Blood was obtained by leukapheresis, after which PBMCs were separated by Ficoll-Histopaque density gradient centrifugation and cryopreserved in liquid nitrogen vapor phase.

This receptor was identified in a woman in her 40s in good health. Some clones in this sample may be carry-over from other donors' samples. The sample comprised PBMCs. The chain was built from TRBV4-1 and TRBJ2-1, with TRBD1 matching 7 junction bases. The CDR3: CASSQRSVRDRINEQFF. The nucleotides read TGCGCCAGCAGCCAACGAAGCGTCCGGGACAGAATTAATGAGCAGTTCTTC.